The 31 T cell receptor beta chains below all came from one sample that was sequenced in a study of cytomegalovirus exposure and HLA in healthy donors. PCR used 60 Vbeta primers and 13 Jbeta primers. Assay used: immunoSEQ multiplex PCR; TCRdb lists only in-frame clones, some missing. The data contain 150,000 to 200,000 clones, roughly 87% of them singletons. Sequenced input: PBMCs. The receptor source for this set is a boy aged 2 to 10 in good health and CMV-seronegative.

CDR3 loop: CASSFWGGVMEQYF. In nucleotides, the CDR3 is TGTGCCAGCAGTTTTTGGGGGGGGGTGATGGAGCAGTACTTC. The chain combines TRBV28 with TRBJ2-7, with TRBD2 identical over 7 bases. Germline CDR1 MDHEN, CDR2 SYDVKM. With 3 bases clipped from V and 7 bases from J, the junction kept 9 bases outside the gene matches. The CDR3 sequence is 14 residues long.

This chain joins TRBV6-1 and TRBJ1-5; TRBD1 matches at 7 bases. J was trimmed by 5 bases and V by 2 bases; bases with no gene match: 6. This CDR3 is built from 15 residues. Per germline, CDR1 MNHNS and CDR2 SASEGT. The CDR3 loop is CASSEIGQAHQPQHF. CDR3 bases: TGTGCCAGCAGTGAAATCGGACAGGCACATCAGCCCCAGCATTTT.

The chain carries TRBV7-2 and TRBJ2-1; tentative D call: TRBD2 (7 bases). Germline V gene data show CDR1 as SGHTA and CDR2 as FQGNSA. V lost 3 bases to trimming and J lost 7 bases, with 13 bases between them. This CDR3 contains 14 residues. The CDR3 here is CASSFRGRENEQFF. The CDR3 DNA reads TGTGCCAGCAGCTTCCGGGGGCGGGAGAATGAGCAGTTCTTC.

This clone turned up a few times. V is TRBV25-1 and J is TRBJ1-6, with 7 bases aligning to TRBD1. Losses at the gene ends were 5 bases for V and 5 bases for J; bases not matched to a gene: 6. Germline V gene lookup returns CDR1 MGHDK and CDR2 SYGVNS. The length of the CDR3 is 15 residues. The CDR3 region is CASSPLTGNNSPLHF. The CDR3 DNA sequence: TGTGCCAGCAGTCCCCTGACAGGGAATAATTCACCCCTCCACTTT.

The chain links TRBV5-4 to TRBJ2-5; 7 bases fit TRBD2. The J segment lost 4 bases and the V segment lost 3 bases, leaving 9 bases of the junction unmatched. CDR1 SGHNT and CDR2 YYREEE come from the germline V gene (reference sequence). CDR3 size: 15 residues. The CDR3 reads CASSWARGGGETQYF. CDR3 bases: TGTGCCAGCAGCTGGGCGCGCGGGGGTGGAGAGACCCAGTACTTC.

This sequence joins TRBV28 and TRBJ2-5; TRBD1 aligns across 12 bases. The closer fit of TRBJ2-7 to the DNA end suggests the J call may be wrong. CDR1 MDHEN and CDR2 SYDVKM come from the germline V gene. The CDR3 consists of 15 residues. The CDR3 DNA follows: TGTGCCAGCAGAGGTGGGACAGGGGGCTTGGACGAGCAGTACTTC. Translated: CASRGGTGGLDEQYF.

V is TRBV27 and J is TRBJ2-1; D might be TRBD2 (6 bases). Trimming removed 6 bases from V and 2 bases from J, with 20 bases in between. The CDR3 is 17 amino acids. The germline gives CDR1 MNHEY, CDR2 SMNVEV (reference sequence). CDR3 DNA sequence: TGTGCCAGCAGGGGACTGTCGGGGTTTTTTGCCTACAATGAGCAGTTCTTC. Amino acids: CASRGLSGFFAYNEQFF.

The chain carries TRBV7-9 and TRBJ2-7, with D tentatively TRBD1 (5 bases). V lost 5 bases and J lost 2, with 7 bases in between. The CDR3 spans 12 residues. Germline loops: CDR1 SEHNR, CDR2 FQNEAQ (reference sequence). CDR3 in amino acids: CASSKDTYEQYF. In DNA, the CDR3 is TGTGCCAGCAGCAAGGACACCTACGAGCAGTACTTC.

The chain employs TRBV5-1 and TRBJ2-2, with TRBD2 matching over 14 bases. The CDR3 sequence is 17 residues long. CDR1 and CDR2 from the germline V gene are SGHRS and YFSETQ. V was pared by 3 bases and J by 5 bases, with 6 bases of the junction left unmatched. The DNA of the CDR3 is TGCGCCAGCAGCTCGGGACTAGCGGGAGTACGGACCGGGGAGCTGTTTTTT. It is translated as CASSSGLAGVRTGELFF.

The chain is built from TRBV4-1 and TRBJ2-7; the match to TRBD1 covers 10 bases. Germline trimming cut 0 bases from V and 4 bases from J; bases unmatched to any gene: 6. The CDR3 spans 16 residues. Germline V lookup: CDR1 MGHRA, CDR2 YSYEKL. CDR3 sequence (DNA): TGCGCCAGCAGCCAAGATCGCGACAGGGGGCGGTACGAGCAGTACTTC. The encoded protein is CASSQDRDRGRYEQYF.

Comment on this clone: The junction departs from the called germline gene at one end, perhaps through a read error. The CDR3 region is CANSLRDRNTEAFF. CDR3 coding DNA: TGCGCCAACAGCCTCCGGGACAGGAACACTGAAGCTTTCTTT. This rearrangement joins TRBV5-1 to TRBJ1-1, with 7 bases that match TRBD1. This CDR3 spans 14 amino acids. The germline gives CDR1 SGHRS, CDR2 YFSETQ. The full variable domain, in which reference TRBV5-1 and TRBJ1-1 provide the parts outside the CDR3, is KAGVTQTPRYLIKTRGQQVTLSCSPISGHRSVSWYQQTPGQGLQFLFEYFSETQRNKGNFPGRFSGRQFSNSRSEMNVSTLELGDSALYLCANSLRDRNTEAFFGQGTRLTVV.

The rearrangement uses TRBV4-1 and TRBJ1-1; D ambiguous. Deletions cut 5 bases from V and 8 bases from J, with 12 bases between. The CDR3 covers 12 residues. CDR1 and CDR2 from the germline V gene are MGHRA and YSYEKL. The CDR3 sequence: CASSSPMLEAFF. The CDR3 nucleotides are TGCGCCAGCAGCAGCCCGATGCTAGAAGCTTTCTTT.

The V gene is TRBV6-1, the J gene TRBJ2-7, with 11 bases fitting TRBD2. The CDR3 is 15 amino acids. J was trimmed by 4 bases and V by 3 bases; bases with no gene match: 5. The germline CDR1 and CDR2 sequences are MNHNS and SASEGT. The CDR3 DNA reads TGTGCCAGCAGTGAGGGACTAGCGGCCACATACGAGCAGTACTTC. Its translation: CASSEGLAATYEQYF.

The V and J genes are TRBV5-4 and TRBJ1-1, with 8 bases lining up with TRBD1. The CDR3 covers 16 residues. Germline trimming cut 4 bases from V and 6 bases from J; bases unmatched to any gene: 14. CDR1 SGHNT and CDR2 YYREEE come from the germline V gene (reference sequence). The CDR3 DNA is TGTGCCAGCAGCCCATCCGCCGGGACAGGTACTGCTGAAGCTTTCTTT. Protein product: CASSPSAGTGTAEAFF.

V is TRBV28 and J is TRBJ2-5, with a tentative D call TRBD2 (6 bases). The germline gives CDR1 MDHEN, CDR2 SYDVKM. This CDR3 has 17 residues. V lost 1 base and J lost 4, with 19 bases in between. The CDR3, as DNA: TGTGCCAGCAGTTTATCTCCGTGGAGGGCGTCGGTAGAGACCCAGTACTTC. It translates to CASSLSPWRASVETQYF.

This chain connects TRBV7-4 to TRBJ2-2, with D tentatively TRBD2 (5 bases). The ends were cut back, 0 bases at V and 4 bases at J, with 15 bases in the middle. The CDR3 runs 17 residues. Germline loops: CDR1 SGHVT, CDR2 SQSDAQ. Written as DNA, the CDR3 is TGTGCCAGCAGCTTAGCAATATGCCGAGGGATCACCGGGGAGCTGTTTTTT. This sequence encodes CASSLAICRGITGELFF.

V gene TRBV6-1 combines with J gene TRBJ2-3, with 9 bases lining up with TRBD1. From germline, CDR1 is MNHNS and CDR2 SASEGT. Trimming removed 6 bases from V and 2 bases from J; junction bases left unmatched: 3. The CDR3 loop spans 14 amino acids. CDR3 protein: CASSRDRATDTQYF. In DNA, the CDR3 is TGTGCCAGCAGCCGGGACAGGGCCACAGATACGCAGTATTTT.

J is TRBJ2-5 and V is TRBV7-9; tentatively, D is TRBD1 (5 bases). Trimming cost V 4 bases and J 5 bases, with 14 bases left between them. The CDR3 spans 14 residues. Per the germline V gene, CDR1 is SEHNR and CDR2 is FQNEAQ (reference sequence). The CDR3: CASSSGTGAETQYF. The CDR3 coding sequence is TGTGCCAGCAGCTCCGGAACAGGAGCCGAGACCCAGTACTTC.

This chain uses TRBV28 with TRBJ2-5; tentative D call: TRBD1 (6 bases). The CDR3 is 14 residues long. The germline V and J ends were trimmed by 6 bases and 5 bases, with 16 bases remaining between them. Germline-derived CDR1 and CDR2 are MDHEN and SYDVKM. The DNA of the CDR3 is TGTGCCAGCAGACCACAGGGAAGTCTGGAGACCCAGTACTTC. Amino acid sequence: CASRPQGSLETQYF.

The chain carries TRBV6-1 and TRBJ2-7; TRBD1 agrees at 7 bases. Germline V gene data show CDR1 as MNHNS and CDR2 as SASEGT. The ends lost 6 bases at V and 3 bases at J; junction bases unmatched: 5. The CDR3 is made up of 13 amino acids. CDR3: CASSDRDLYEQYF. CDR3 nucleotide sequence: TGTGCCAGCAGCGACAGGGACCTCTACGAGCAGTACTTC.

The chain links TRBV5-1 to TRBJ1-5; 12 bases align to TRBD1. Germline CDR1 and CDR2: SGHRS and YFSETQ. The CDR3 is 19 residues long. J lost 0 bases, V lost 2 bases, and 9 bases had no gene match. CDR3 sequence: CASSFIPGQGAPSNQPQHF. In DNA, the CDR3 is TGCGCCAGCAGCTTCATACCGGGACAGGGGGCCCCTAGCAATCAGCCCCAGCATTTT. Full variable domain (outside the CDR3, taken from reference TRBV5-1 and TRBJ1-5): KAGVTQTPRYLIKTRGQQVTLSCSPISGHRSVSWYQQTPGQGLQFLFEYFSETQRNKGNFPGRFSGRQFSNSRSEMNVSTLELGDSALYLCASSFIPGQGAPSNQPQHFGDGTRLSIL.

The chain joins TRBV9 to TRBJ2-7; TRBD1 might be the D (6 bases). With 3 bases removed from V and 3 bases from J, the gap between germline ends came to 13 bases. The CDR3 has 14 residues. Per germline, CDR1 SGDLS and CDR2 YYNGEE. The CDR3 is CASSAGDPRYEQYF. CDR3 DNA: TGTGCCAGCAGCGCAGGGGACCCGCGCTACGAGCAGTACTTC.

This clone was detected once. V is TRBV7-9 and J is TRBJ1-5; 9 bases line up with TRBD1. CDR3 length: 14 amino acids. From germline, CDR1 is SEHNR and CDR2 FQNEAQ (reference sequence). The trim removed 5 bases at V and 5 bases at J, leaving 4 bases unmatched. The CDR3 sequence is CASSHRQGDQPQHF. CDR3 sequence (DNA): TGTGCCAGCAGCCATAGACAGGGGGATCAGCCCCAGCATTTT.

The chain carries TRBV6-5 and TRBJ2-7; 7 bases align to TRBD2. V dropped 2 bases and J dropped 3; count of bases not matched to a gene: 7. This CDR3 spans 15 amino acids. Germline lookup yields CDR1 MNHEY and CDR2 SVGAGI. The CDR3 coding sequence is TGTGCCAGCAGTTACGGAGGCAGCGGGGTCTACGAGCAGTACTTC. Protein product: CASSYGGSGVYEQYF.

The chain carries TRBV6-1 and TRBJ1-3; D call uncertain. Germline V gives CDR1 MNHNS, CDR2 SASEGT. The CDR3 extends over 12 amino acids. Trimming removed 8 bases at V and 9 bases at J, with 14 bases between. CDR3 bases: TGTGCCAGCCGCCTGACCGGGGTCACCATATATTTT. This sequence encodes CASRLTGVTIYF.

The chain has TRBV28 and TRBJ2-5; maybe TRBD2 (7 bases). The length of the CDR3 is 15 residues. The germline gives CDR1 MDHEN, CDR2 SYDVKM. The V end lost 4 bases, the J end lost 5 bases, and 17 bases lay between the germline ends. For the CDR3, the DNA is TGTGCCAGCAGTTCCCCCCCCGGGGGGCAGGAGACCCAGTACTTC. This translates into CASSSPPGGQETQYF.

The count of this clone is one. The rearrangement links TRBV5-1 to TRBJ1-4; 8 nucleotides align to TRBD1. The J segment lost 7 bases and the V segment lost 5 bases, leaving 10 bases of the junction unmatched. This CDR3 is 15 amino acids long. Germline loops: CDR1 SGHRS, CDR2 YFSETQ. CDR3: CASRGTGHLTEKLFF. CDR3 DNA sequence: TGCGCCAGCAGGGGGACAGGTCATCTGACTGAAAAACTGTTTTTT.

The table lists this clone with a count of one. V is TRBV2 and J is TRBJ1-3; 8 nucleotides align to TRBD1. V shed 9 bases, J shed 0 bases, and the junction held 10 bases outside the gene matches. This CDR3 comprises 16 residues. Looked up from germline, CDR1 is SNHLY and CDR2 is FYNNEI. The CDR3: CARKAGTGTSGNTIYF. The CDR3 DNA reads TGTGCCAGGAAAGCCGGGACAGGTACCTCTGGAAACACCATATATTTT.

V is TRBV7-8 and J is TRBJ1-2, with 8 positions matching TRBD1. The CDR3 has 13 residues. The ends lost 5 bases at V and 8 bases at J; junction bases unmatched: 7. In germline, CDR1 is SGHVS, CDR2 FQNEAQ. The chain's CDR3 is CASSPQGALGYTF. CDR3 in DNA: TGTGCCAGCAGCCCCCAGGGGGCGCTGGGCTACACCTTC.

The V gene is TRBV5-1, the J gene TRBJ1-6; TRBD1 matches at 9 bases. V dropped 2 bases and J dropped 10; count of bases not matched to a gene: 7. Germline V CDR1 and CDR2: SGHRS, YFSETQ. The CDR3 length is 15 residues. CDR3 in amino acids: CASSLRTGEESPLHF. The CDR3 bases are TGCGCCAGCAGCTTACGGACAGGGGAGGAGTCACCCCTCCACTTT.

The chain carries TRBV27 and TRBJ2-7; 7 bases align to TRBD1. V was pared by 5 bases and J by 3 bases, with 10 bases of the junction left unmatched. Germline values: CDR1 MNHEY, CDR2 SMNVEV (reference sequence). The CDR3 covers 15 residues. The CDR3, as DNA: TGTGCCAGCAGTCCACGGACAGGTGTTGACTACGAGCAGTACTTC. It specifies CASSPRTGVDYEQYF.